This T cell receptor (beta chain) originates from a study of blood T cells in healthy people across ages (dated by TCRdb to the mid-2010s). With respect to the entire study: In model experiments, roughly one uniquely barcoded TCR beta cDNA molecule per two T cells was captured by template switching. To avoid experimental bias, donors of different ages were spread randomly across the sequencing lanes. Two additional independent replicas of 1 million unique cDNA reads from the same blood draw were analyzed for two donors (one aged 18 to 30 and one aged 80 or older). The study measured age-related changes in TCR beta repertoire diversity using deep sequencing normalized with unique cDNA molecular identifiers. Four age groups were formed from the donors: young (average approximately 15 years), middle-aged (just under 40), aged (approximately 60) and long-lived (around 80). The research as a whole found: Bulk unsorted PBMC profiling prevented conclusive comparison of naive and antigen-experienced compartments. Total diversity estimates from one million sequenced T cells were considered lower bounds and underestimates. A strong correlation was found between observed TCR beta diversity and the percentage of naive T cells measured by flow cytometry. As age increased, observed TCR beta diversity per million T cells dropped in a roughly linear way, and a significant reduction was already evident by age 40. Compared with the aged group, the long-lived group had more naive CD4+ T cells, fewer expanded clones and increased TCR diversity, suggesting age selection. The CMV infection status of donors was not known, potentially confounding age-related changes in expanded clonotypes.

This clonotype was seen only once. This clone's antigen is unknown. No much larger clonotype is one base removed from it; base qualities were not supplied. A single read counts as weak evidence. Trimming takes 4 bases from V and 0 bases from J, and the germline ends sit 14 bases apart. The CDR3, from cysteine to phenylalanine, totals 16 residues. Only the CDR3 DNA stays, 48 bases, in frame from base 1. CDR1 SGHRS and CDR2 YFSETQ are derived from the germline V gene. Systemically healthy Caucasian individuals from Russia, 35 to 50 in total and aged about 6 to 95 years, were included as donors. Ten milliliters of peripheral blood were drawn from each donor into EDTA-treated Vacutainer tubes. Ficoll-Paque density-gradient centrifugation was used to isolate PBMCs, with at least 7 million obtained per sample. Total RNA, at least 6 micrograms per sample, was extracted from PBMCs with Trizol reagent. The percentages of naive CD45RAhigh/CD27high T cells were determined by flow cytometry on a PBMC aliquot from every donor.

Libraries were prepared through 5' RACE. For sequencing, an Illumina HiSeq 2500 was employed. A second PCR of about 6 to 11 cycles was performed with a sample-barcoded 5' primer and a J-beta primer mix. A unique molecular identifier was introduced onto each TCR beta cDNA molecule by a template-switch 5' adaptor carrying 12 random nucleotides. Each sample yielded at least 2.5 million CDR3-containing paired-end reads. All of the RNA was converted into first-strand cDNA using the Mint cDNA synthesis kit, with a TRBC-specific oligonucleotide serving as the primer. After uracil-DNA glycosylase treatment, a first 18-cycle PCR used universal primers M1SS and BC2_uni_R on all cDNA. The study's processing was this. For normalization, 1 million high-quality reads were randomly selected from each sample, with every read carrying a distinct molecular identifier. Instead of being binned into consensus sequences, reads with shared molecular identifiers were discarded. MiTCR, set to a Q25 quality threshold and the strictest error-elimination algorithm, was used for CDR3 identification, clonotype clustering and error correction. A nonparametric unseen species model using Euler transformation provided a lower-bound estimate of total TCR beta diversity. The public reads were reanalyzed by TCRdb: fastp trimming at Q25, MiXCR alignment, in-frame beta chains only. All rows with the same CDR3 protein become a single entry with the most common DNA and genes. For this entry, the V and J calls and clone size follow TCRdb and not the study's own pipeline. For this sample the table gives roughly 800,000 distinct CDR3 sequences, of which around half were detected only once. The top ten hold approximately 40% of the sample.

Sequencing input: blood. This chain is built from TRBV5-1 and TRBJ2-1; perhaps TRBD1 is the D gene, with 6 bases matching. This receptor was taken from an elderly man in good health. The CDR3 loop reads CASSTDSSSSYNEQFF. The nucleotides read TGCGCCAGCAGCACGGACAGCTCCAGCTCCTACAATGAGCAGTTCTTC.